At least ten counts were recorded for the clone carrying this T cell receptor (beta chain). No antigen is known for it. What was amplified from RNA transcripts were TCR beta CDR3 regions. The HTBI primer set served for first-round RT-PCR of the TCR CDR3. TCRdb itself ran the multiplex PCR reads through MiXCR, one entry per CDR3 protein. The repertoire holds around 300,000 distinct CDR3 sequences, with around 25% as singletons. The data were obtained in a study of T cells in Graves' hyperthyroidism and ophthalmopathy. Study results and limitations: Most thyroid-expanded clonotypes above 0.001 were also found in blood. A model built on 13 V-J features separated ophthalmopathy from stable hyperthyroidism. The model anticipated ophthalmopathy a median about six months pre-onset.

Trimming took 6 bases from V and 4 from J, leaving 10 bases between them. This CDR3 spans 14 amino acids. The PBMCs were taken from less than 11 ml of fresh peripheral blood. The TCR sequence derives from a man in his forties or fifties with Graves' hyperthyroidism that later progressed to Graves' ophthalmopathy. Material for sequencing was blood. The V and J genes are TRBV12-3 or TRBV12-4 and TRBJ1-6, with a tentative D call TRBD1 (5 bases). The CDR3 DNA reads TGTGCCAGCAGACAGGATATATATAATTCACCCCTCCACTTT. It codes for CASRQDIYNSPLHF.